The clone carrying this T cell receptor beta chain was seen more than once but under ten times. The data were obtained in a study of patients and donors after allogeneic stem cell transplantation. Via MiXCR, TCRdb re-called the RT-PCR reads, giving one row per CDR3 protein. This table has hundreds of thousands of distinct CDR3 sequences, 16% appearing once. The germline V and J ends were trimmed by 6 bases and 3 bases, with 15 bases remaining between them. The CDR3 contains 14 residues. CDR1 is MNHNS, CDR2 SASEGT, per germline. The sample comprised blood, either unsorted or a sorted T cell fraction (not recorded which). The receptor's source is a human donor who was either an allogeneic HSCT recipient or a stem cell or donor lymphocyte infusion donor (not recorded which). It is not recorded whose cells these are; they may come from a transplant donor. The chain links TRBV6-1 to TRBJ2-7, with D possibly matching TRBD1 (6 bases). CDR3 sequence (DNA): TGTGCCAGCAGCCCACAGGGTACCCTCTACGAGCAGTACTTC. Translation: CASSPQGTLYEQYF.